A single sample is the source of the 10 T cell receptor beta chains below, sequenced in a study of CD8 T cells in Susac syndrome. Reverse transcription of about 0.45 to 1 ug RNA was performed with random hexamers. TCRdb processed the immunoSEQ multiplex PCR reads anew with MiXCR; each CDR3 protein has one entry. The data show 300,000 or so distinct CDR3 sequences, with roughly 94% seen just once and about 0.07% held by the top ten. What was sequenced was CD4+ T cells from PBMCs. The receptor source for this set is a human donor with multiple sclerosis.

V usage is TRBV6-1 and J usage is TRBJ1-1; D may be TRBD1 (5 bases). From germline, CDR1 is MNHNS and CDR2 SASEGT. The CDR3 is made up of 20 amino acids. Trimming took off 6 bases at V and 0 bases at J, with 29 bases between the two ends. The CDR3 sequence: CASSLYPGTTWTYMNTEAFF. CDR3 nucleotides: TGTGCCAGCAGCCTATACCCAGGGACGACATGGACCTACATGAACACTGAAGCTTTCTTT.

This clonotype has only one observation. V gene TRBV30 combines with J gene TRBJ2-3; D assignment may be TRBD1 or TRBD2 (5 bases each). CDR3 size: 15 residues. Per germline, CDR1 GTSNPN and CDR2 SVGIG (reference sequence). Trimming shortened V by 3 bases and J by 0 bases, and 13 bases separated the two germline ends. CDR3 nucleotides: TGTGCCTGGAGCCGGGGCGGGCGAAGCACAGATACGCAGTATTTT. Amino acids: CAWSRGGRSTDTQYF.

The chain links TRBV12-3 or TRBV12-4 to TRBJ2-4; D is unclear. V was cut by 3 bases and J by 5 bases, with 5 bases left in between. The CDR3 covers 12 residues. The CDR3 here is CASSFAQNIQYF. DNA of the CDR3: TGTGCCAGCAGTTTTGCGCAAAACATTCAGTACTTC.

This clonotype is a singleton in its sample. The chain links TRBV18 to TRBJ2-7, with a possible D match to TRBD2 (6 bases). This CDR3 is built from 15 residues. The germline V gene has CDR1 KGHSH and CDR2 LQKENI. V lost 1 base to trimming and J lost 5 bases, with 15 bases between them. CDR3 coding DNA: TGTGCCAGCTCACCACTCGGCGGCGGGACTGACGAGCAGTACTTC. Its translation: CASSPLGGGTDEQYF.

The J gene is TRBJ1-3, the V gene TRBV20-1, with no clear D. The CDR3 has 14 amino acids. Per the germline V gene, CDR1 is DFQATT and CDR2 is SNEGSKA (reference sequence). Between the trimmed V and J ends, which lost 3 bases and 2 bases, there was a span of 11 bases. The CDR3 DNA reads TGCAGTGCTAGGGTGCCGGCTCCTGGAAACACCATATATTTT. As protein: CSARVPAPGNTIYF.

This chain joins TRBV7-2 and TRBJ2-3, with D unclear. Trimming took 1 base from V and 3 from J, leaving 11 bases between them. The CDR3 contains 15 residues. The germline CDR1 and CDR2 sequences are SGHTA and FQGNSA. The CDR3 coding sequence is TGTGCCAGCAGCTTAGGGGGTGTTGGTACAGATACGCAGTATTTT. Amino acid sequence: CASSLGGVGTDTQYF. Supplemented by reference TRBV7-2 and TRBJ2-3, the full variable domain reads GAGVSQSPSNKVTEKGKDVELRCDPISGHTALYWYRQSLGQGLEFLIYFQGNSAPDKSGLPSDRFSAERTGGSVSTLTIQRTQQEDSAVYLCASSLGGVGTDTQYFGPGTRLTVL.

The rearrangement joins TRBV27 to TRBJ2-1; TRBD2 might be the D (6 bases). CDR1 is MNHEY and CDR2 is SMNVEV in the germline V gene (reference sequence). V was trimmed by 6 bases and J by 4 bases, leaving 13 bases between them. The CDR3 extends over 14 amino acids. This CDR3 is CASRGGRPYNEQFF. The CDR3 nucleotides read TGTGCCAGCAGGGGAGGTCGACCTTACAATGAGCAGTTCTTC.

This clonotype was recorded once. This chain connects TRBV4-1 to TRBJ2-1, with 7 bases lining up with TRBD2. CDR1 and CDR2 (germline): MGHRA, YSYEKL. The length of the CDR3 is 16 residues. V was pared by 10 bases and J by 5 bases, with 17 bases of the junction left unmatched. CDR3 sequence (DNA): TGCGCCAACCTACTGAACCGGTGGGGGGGAAACAATGAGCAGTTCTTC. This encodes CANLLNRWGGNNEQFF.

This rearrangement joins TRBV19 to TRBJ2-7; D possibly corresponds to TRBD1 (5 bases). The CDR3 totals 13 residues. The V and J ends lost 5 bases and 3 bases respectively, with 11 bases between them. CDR1 is LNHDA and CDR2 is SQIVND in the germline V gene (reference sequence). The CDR3 DNA reads as TGTGCCAGTAGTGAAACAGGTTTCTACGAGCAGTACTTC. The encoded protein is CASSETGFYEQYF.

The genes are TRBV5-1 and TRBJ2-7, with a weak D call TRBD1 (6 bases). The V and J ends lost 1 base and 0 bases respectively, with 11 bases between them. The germline CDR1 and CDR2 sequences are SGHRS and YFSETQ. The CDR3 loop spans 15 amino acids. Here the CDR3 reads CASSLQGTSSYEQYF. CDR3 in DNA: TGCGCCAGCAGCTTGCAGGGGACCAGCTCCTACGAGCAGTACTTC.